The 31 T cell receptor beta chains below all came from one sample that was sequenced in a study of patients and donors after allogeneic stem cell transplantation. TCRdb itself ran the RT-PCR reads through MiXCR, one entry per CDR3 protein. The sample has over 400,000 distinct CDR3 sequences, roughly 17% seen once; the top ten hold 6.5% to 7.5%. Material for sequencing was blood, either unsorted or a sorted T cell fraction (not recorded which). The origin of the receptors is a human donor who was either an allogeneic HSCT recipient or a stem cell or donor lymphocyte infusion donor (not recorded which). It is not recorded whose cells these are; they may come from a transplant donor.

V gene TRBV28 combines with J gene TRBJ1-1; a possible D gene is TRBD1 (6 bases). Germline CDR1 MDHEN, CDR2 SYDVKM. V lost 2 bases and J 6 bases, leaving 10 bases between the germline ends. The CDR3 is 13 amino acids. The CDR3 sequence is CASSLLGQPEAFF. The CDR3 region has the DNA TGTGCCAGCAGTTTACTTGGACAGCCTGAAGCTTTCTTT.

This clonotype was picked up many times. CDR3 nucleotide sequence: TGCGCCAGCAGTTCCGGCGGGATAGATACGCAGTATTTT. Amino acids: CASSSGGIDTQYF. V and J are TRBV5-1 and TRBJ2-3, with D tentatively TRBD2 (6 bases). Germline-derived CDR1 and CDR2 are SGHRS and YFSETQ. Trimming removed 5 bases at V and 5 bases at J, with 12 bases between. This CDR3 is built from 13 residues. Full variable domain (missing parts from reference TRBV5-1 and TRBJ2-3): KAGVTQTPRYLIKTRGQQVTLSCSPISGHRSVSWYQQTPGQGLQFLFEYFSETQRNKGNFPGRFSGRQFSNSRSEMNVSTLELGDSALYLCASSSGGIDTQYFGPGTRLTVL.

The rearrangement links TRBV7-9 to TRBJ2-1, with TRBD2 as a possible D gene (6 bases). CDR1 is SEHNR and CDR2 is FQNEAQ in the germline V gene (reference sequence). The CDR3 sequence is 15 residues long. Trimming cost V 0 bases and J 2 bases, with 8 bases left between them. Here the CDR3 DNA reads TGTGCCAGCAGCTTAGCGGGAGGAACCTACAATGAGCAGTTCTTC. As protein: CASSLAGGTYNEQFF. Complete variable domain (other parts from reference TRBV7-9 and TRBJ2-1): DTGVSQNPRHKITKRGQNVTFRCDPISEHNRLYWYRQTLGQGPEFLTYFQNEAQLEKSRLLSDRFSAERPKGSFSTLEIQRTEQGDSAMYLCASSLAGGTYNEQFFGPGTRLTVL.

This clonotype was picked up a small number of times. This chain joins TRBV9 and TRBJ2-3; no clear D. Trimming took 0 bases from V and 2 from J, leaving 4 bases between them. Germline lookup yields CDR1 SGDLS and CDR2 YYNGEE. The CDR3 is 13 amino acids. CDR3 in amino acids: CASSVGPTDTQYF. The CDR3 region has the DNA TGTGCCAGCAGCGTAGGACCCACAGATACGCAGTATTTT.

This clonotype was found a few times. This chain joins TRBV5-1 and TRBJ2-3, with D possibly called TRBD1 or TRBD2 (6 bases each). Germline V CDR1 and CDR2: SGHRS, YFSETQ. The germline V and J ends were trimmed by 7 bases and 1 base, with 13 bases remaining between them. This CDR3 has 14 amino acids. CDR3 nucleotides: TGCGCCAGCGCGGAAGGGGGGCGCACAGATACGCAGTATTTT. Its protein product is CASAEGGRTDTQYF.

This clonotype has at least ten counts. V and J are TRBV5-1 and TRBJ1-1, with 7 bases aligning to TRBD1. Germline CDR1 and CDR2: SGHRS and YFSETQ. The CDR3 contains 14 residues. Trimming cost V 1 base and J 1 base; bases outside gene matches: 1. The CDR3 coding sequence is TGCGCCAGCAGCTTGAGGGGGCGGAACACTGAAGCTTTCTTT. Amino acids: CASSLRGRNTEAFF.

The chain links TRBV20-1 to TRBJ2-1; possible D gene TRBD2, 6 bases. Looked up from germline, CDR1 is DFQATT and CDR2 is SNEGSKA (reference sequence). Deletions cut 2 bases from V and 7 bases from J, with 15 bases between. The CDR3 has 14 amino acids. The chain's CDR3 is CSARSGELQNEQFF. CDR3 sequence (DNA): TGCAGTGCTAGATCGGGAGAGTTACAAAATGAGCAGTTCTTC.

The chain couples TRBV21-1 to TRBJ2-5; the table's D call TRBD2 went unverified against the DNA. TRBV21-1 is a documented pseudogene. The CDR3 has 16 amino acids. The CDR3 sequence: CASSNTRHSFEETQYF. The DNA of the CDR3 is TGTGCCAGCAGCAATACCCGCCATAGCTTCGAAGAGACCCAGTACTTC.

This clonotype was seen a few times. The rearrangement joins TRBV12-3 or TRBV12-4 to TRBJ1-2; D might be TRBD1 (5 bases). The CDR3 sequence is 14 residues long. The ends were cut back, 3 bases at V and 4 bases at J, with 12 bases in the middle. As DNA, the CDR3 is TGTGCCAGCAGTTTTCCCCGGACACTCTATGGCTACACCTTC. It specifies CASSFPRTLYGYTF.

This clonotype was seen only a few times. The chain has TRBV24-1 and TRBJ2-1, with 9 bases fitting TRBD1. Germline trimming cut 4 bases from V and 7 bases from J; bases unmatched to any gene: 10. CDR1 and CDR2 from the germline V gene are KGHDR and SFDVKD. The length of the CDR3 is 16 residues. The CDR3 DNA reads TGTGCCACCAGTGACCATTCCGGGACAGGGTATAATGAGCAGTTCTTC. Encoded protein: CATSDHSGTGYNEQFF.

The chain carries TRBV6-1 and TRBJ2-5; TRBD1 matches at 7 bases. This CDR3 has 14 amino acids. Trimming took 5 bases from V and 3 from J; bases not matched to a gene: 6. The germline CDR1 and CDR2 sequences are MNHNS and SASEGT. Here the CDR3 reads CASSQTGTKETQYF. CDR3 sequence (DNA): TGTGCCAGCAGTCAGACAGGGACGAAAGAGACCCAGTACTTC.

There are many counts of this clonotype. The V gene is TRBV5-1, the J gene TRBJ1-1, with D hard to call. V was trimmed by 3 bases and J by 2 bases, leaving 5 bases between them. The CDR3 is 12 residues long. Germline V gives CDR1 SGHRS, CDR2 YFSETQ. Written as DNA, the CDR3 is TGCGCCAGCAGCTCCTATAACACTGAAGCTTTCTTT. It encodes CASSSYNTEAFF.

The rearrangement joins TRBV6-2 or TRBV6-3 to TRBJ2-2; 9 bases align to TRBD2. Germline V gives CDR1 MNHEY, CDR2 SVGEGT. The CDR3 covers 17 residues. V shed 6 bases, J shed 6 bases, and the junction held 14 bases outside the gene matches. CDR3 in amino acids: CASRHRPGLASPGELFF. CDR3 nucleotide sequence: TGTGCCAGCAGACACCGACCGGGACTAGCCTCCCCCGGGGAGCTGTTTTTT.

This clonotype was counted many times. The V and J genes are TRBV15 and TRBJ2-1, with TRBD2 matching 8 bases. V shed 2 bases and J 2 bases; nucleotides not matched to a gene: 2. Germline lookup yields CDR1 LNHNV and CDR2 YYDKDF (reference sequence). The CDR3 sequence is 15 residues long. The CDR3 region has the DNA TGTGCCACCAGCAGAAGAGCGGGAGCCTACAATGAGCAGTTCTTC. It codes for CATSRRAGAYNEQFF.

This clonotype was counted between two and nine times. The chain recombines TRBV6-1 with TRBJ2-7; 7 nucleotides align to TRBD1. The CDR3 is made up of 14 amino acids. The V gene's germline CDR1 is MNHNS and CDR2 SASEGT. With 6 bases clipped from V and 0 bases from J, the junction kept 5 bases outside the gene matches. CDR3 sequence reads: CASRQQGSSYEQYF. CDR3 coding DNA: TGTGCCAGCAGGCAACAGGGGAGCTCCTACGAGCAGTACTTC.

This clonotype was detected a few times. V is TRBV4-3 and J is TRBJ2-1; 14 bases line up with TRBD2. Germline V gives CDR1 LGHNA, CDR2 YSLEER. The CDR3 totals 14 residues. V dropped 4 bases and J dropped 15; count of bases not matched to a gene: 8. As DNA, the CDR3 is TGCGCCAGCAGCCGCAAGACTAGCGGGGGGGCCCGGTTCTTC. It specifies CASSRKTSGGARFF.

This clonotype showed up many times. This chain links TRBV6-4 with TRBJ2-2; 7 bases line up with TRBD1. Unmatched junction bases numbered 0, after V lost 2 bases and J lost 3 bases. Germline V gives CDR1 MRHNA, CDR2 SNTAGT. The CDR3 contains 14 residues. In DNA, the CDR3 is TGTGCCAGCAGTGACGGACAGGACACCGGGGAGCTGTTTTTT. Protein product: CASSDGQDTGELFF.

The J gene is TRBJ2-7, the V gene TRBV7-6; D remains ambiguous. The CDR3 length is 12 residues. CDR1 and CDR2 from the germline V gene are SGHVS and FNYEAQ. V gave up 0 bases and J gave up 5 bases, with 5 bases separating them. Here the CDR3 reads CASSLAKDEQYF. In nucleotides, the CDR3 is TGTGCCAGCAGCTTAGCGAAGGACGAGCAGTACTTC.

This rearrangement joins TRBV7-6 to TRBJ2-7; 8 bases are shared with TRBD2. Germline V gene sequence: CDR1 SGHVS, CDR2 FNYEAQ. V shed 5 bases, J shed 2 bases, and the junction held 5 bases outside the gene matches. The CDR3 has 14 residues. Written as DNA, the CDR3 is TGTGCCAGCAGCCTGGGACTAGAAACCTACGAGCAGTACTTC. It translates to CASSLGLETYEQYF.

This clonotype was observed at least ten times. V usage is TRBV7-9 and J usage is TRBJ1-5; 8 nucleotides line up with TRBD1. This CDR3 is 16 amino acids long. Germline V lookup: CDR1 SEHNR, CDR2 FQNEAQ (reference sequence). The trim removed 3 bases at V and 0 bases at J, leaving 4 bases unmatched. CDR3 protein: CASSLTGDYSNQPQHF. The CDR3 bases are TGTGCCAGCAGCTTGACAGGGGACTATAGCAATCAGCCCCAGCATTTT. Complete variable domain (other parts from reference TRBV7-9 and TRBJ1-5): DTGVSQNPRHKITKRGQNVTFRCDPISEHNRLYWYRQTLGQGPEFLTYFQNEAQLEKSRLLSDRFSAERPKGSFSTLEIQRTEQGDSAMYLCASSLTGDYSNQPQHFGDGTRLSIL.

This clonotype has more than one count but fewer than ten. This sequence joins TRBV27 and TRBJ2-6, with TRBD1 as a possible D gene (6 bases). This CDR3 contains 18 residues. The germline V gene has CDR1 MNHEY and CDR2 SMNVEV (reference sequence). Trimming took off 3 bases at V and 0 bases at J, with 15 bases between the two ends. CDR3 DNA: TGTGCCAGCAGTTTCCTGGACAGATTACTCTCTGGGGCCAACGTCCTGACTTTC. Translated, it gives CASSFLDRLLSGANVLTF.

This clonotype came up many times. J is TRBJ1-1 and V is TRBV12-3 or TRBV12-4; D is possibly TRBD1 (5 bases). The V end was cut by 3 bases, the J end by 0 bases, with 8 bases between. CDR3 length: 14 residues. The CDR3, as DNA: TGTGCCAGCAGTTTCGGACATTTGAACACTGAAGCTTTCTTT. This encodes CASSFGHLNTEAFF.

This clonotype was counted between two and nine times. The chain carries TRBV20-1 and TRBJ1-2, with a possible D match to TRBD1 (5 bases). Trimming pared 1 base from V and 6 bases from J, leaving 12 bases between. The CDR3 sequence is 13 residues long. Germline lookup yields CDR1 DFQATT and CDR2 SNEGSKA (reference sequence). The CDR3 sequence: CSARVYGGNGYTF. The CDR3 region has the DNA TGCAGTGCTAGAGTTTACGGGGGGAATGGCTACACCTTC.

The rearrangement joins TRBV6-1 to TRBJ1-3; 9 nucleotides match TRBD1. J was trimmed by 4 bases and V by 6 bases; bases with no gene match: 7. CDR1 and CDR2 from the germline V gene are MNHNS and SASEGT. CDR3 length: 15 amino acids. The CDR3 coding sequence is TGTGCCAGCAGACCTCCGGACAGGGGCGGAAACACCATATATTTT. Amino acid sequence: CASRPPDRGGNTIYF.

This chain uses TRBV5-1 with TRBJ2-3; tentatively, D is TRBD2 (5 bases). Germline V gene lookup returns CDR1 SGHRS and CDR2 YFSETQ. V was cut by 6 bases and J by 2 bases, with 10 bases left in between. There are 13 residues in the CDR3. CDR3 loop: CASKSGVTDTQYF. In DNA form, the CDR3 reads TGCGCCAGCAAAAGCGGAGTCACAGATACGCAGTATTTT.

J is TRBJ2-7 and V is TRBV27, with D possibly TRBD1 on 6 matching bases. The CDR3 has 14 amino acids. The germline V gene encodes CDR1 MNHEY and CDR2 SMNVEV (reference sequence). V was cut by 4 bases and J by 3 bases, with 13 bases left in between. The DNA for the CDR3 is TGTGCCAGCAGTTCCCTCTGGGACAACTACGAGCAGTACTTC. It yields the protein CASSSLWDNYEQYF.

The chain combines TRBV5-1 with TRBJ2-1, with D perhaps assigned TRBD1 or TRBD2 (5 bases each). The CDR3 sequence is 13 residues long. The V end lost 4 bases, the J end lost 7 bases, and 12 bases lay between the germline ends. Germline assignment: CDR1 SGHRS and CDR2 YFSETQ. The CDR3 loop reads CASSTGPMNEQFF. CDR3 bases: TGCGCCAGCAGCACGGGACCCATGAATGAGCAGTTCTTC.

The CDR3 region has the DNA TGTGCCAGCAGTCGCCGACAGGGGATTAACTATGGCTACACCTTC. This sequence encodes CASSRRQGINYGYTF. The chain uses TRBV7-6 and TRBJ1-2; 8 bases line up with TRBD1. There are 15 residues in the CDR3. Germline values: CDR1 SGHVS, CDR2 FNYEAQ. J gave up 1 base and V 6 bases, and 7 bases lay outside the gene matches.

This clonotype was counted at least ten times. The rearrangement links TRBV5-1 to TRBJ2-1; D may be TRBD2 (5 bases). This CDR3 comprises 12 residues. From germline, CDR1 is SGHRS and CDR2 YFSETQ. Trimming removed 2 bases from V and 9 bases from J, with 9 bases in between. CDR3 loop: CASSFVSGEQFF. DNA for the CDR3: TGCGCCAGCAGCTTTGTGAGCGGTGAGCAGTTCTTC.

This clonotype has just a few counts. As DNA, the CDR3 is TGTGCCAGCAGTTACGCGGATTCCTACAATGAGCAGTTCTTC. The encoded protein is CASSYADSYNEQFF. The chain couples TRBV6-5 to TRBJ2-1; no clear D gene. The CDR3 has 14 amino acids. Germline values: CDR1 MNHEY, CDR2 SVGAGI. V gave up 2 bases and J gave up 1 base, with 6 bases separating them.

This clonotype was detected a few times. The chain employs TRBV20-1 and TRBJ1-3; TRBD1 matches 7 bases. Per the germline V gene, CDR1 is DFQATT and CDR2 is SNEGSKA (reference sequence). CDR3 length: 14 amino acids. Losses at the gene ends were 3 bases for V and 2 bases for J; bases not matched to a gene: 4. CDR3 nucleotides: TGCAGTGCTAGGCGGCAGGGGGCTGGAAACACCATATATTTT. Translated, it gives CSARRQGAGNTIYF.